Below are 15 T cell receptor beta chains sequenced from a single sample in a study of shared clonotypes between healthy human individuals. Profiling relied on immunoSEQ multiplex PCR, and the TCRdb table lists in-frame clones only, not all of them. The profile shows about a million clones, around three quarters of them singletons. The specimen was memory CD4+ T cells sorted from blood. The subset denotes: CD45RA-negative fraction. These receptors were collected from a man aged 18 to 30 in good health.

Turning to this clone: Other DNA sequences from this sample encode an identical CDR3 as well. J is TRBJ1-4 and V is TRBV28; D is unclear. Germline values: CDR1 MDHEN, CDR2 SYDVKM. The CDR3 spans 12 residues. V shed 4 bases and J shed 7 bases, with 7 bases lying between them. CDR3 DNA: TGTGCCAGCAGTTCGCTGGGTGAAAAACTGTTTTTT. Protein: CASSSLGEKLFF. Looking up the rest from reference TRBV28 and TRBJ1-4 gives the full variable domain: DVKVTQSSRYLVKRTGEKVFLECVQDMDHENMFWYRQDPGLGLRLIYFSYDVKMKEKGDIPEGYSVSREKKERFSLILESASTNQTSMYLCASSSLGEKLFFGSGTQLSVL.

This chain links TRBV5-4 with TRBJ2-7; D is possibly TRBD2 (6 bases). This CDR3 has 15 amino acids. Germline loops: CDR1 SGHNT, CDR2 YYREEE (reference sequence). Trimming cost V 5 bases and J 1 base, with 16 bases left between them. The CDR3 spells CASRPGSGSSYEQYF. CDR3 sequence (DNA): TGTGCCAGCAGGCCCGGGAGTGGCAGTTCCTACGAGCAGTACTTC.

V usage is TRBV5-1 and J usage is TRBJ2-1; weak D call: TRBD2 (6 bases). The CDR3 runs to 16 residues. V gave up 0 bases and J gave up 4 bases, with 14 bases separating them. The germline gives CDR1 SGHRS, CDR2 YFSETQ. Here the CDR3 DNA reads TGCGCCAGCAGCTTGGTGGCGGGGCAGCCGTACAATGAGCAGTTCTTC. This codes for CASSLVAGQPYNEQFF.

The chain joins TRBV5-4 to TRBJ1-4, with D possibly being TRBD1 (5 bases). The germline CDR1 and CDR2 sequences are SGHNT and YYREEE (reference sequence). This CDR3 has 15 residues. V lost 5 bases and J lost 3, with 14 bases in between. CDR3 in DNA: TGTGCCAGCAGAACCGGGGCGGGCCCTAATGAAAAACTGTTTTTT. This translates into CASRTGAGPNEKLFF.

This clone has ten or more counts. V gene TRBV14 combines with J gene TRBJ2-7; 9 bases are shared with TRBD1. Trimming at V came to 1 base and at J to 5 bases, leaving 9 bases not matched to a gene. This CDR3 is 16 amino acids long. In germline, CDR1 is SGHDN, CDR2 FVKESK. CDR3 protein: CASSQGQGVRRNEQYF. CDR3 sequence (DNA): TGTGCCAGCAGCCAAGGACAGGGGGTGAGACGGAACGAGCAGTACTTC.

This chain joins TRBV7-2 and TRBJ2-2; 10 nucleotides match TRBD1. Trimming cost V 4 bases and J 3 bases; bases outside gene matches: 5. The germline V gene encodes CDR1 SGHTA and CDR2 FQGNSA. The CDR3 spans 16 residues. CDR3 protein: CASSWDRGWYTGELFF. CDR3 bases: TGTGCCAGCAGCTGGGACAGGGGCTGGTACACCGGGGAGCTGTTTTTT.

This chain links TRBV7-9 with TRBJ1-2; D is undetermined. V shed 5 bases and J shed 7 bases, with 11 bases lying between them. The CDR3 extends over 12 amino acids. The germline CDR1 and CDR2 sequences are SEHNR and FQNEAQ (reference sequence). Here the CDR3 DNA reads TGTGCCAGCAGCCCCCCCACGCGTGGCTACACCTTC. This gives the protein CASSPPTRGYTF.

This chain uses TRBV2 with TRBJ2-7, with 7 bases matching TRBD2. Germline trimming cut 8 bases from V and 7 bases from J; bases unmatched to any gene: 11. Germline V gene sequence: CDR1 SNHLY, CDR2 FYNNEI. The CDR3 is made up of 13 amino acids. DNA for the CDR3: TGTGCCAGCCGTAAGAGTGGCGGGAGAGAGCAGTACTTC. It specifies CASRKSGGREQYF.

This clone showed up just a few times. V is TRBV30 and J is TRBJ1-1; D remains unclear. V was trimmed by 8 bases and J by 8 bases, leaving 30 bases between them. CDR1 is GTSNPN and CDR2 is SVGIG in the germline V gene (reference sequence). The CDR3 covers 16 residues. The DNA of the CDR3 is TGTGCCCTCGGGCCTCTGATGGTGACCCCTCCCAAGGAAGCTTTCTTT. This translates into CALGPLMVTPPKEAFF.

The chain couples TRBV29-1 to TRBJ2-7; D may match TRBD1 or TRBD2 (5 bases each). Per germline, CDR1 SQVTM and CDR2 ANQGSEA. This CDR3 has 13 residues. Trimming took off 1 base at V and 2 bases at J, with 9 bases between the two ends. The CDR3 sequence: CSVEVGGPYEQYF. CDR3 bases: TGCAGCGTTGAAGTTGGGGGACCCTACGAGCAGTACTTC.

The V call is TRBV5-6, the J call TRBJ1-4; 9 bases line up with TRBD1. Germline-derived CDR1 and CDR2 are SGHDT and YYEEEE. The CDR3 is 13 amino acids. J lost 8 bases, V lost 3 bases, and 2 bases had no gene match. In nucleotides, the CDR3 is TGTGCCAGCAGCTGGGACAGGGACGAAAAACTGTTTTTT. Residues: CASSWDRDEKLFF.

This chain's CDR3 is CASSTQGAAYEQYF. In nucleotides, the CDR3 is TGTGCCAGCAGTACACAGGGGGCGGCCTACGAGCAGTACTTC. The chain employs TRBV28 and TRBJ2-7; 9 bases fit TRBD1. Looked up from germline, CDR1 is MDHEN and CDR2 is SYDVKM. J was trimmed by 2 bases and V by 5 bases; bases with no gene match: 4. This CDR3 has 14 residues.

The chain recombines TRBV18 with TRBJ1-1; 7 positions match TRBD1. The CDR3 is 16 residues long. CDR1 is KGHSH, CDR2 LQKENI, per germline. Trimming took 2 bases from V and 5 from J; bases not matched to a gene: 11. DNA for the CDR3: TGTGCCAGCTCACCAGACAGGGCGCTTGTGGGAACTGAAGCTTTCTTT. Its translation is CASSPDRALVGTEAFF.

The chain joins TRBV27 to TRBJ1-5; no clear D. CDR3 size: 15 residues. Germline CDR1 MNHEY, CDR2 SMNVEV (reference sequence). The V end lost 2 bases, the J end lost 4 bases, and 12 bases lay between the germline ends. The CDR3 region is CASSLGRNSNQPQHF. CDR3 bases: TGTGCCAGCAGTTTAGGGAGAAACAGTAATCAGCCCCAGCATTTT.

This chain links TRBV5-8 with TRBJ2-1, with a tentative D call TRBD1 (6 bases). Trimming pared 3 bases from V and 7 bases from J, leaving 17 bases between. The CDR3 totals 15 residues. Germline V lookup: CDR1 SGHTS, CDR2 YDEGEE. CDR3 coding DNA: TGTGCCAGCAGCTCGAGGACAGCCTCAAGGAATGAGCAGTTCTTC. It codes for CASSSRTASRNEQFF.